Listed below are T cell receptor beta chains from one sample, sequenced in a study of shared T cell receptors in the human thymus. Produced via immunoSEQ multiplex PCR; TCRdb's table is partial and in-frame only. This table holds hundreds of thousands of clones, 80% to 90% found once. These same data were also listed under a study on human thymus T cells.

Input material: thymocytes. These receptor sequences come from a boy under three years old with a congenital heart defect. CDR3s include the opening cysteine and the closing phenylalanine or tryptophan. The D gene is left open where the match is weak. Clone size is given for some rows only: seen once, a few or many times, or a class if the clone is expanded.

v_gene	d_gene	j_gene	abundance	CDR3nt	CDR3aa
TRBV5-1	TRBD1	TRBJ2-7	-	TGCGCCAGCAGCGCGGCCGGGACAGGGCCCCACGAGCAGTACTTC	CASSAAGTGPHEQYF
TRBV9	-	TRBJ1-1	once	TGTGCCAGCAGCGTAGAGGGAGAGGAGTCAGCTTTCTTT	CASSVEGEESAFF
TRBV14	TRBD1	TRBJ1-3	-	TGTGCCAGCAGCCAAGCGGATTACGACAGGGTCGGAAACACCATATATTTT	CASSQADYDRVGNTIYF
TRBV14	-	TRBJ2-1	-	TGTGCCAGCAGCCATACCGTGAGCTCCTACAATGAGCAGTTCTTC	CASSHTVSSYNEQFF
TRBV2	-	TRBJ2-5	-	TGTGCCAGCGACCGGGTGGGGAGTAAAAGAGTGCAAGAGACCCAGTACTTC	CASDRVGSKRVQETQYF
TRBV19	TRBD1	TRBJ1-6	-	TGTGCCAGTAGTGTGAGGGGGCAATCACCCCTCCACTTT	CASSVRGQSPLHF
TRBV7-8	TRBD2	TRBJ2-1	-	TGTGCCAGCAGCTTAGACGGGACTAGCGGGAAAATTTATAATGAGCAGTTCTTC	CASSLDGTSGKIYNEQFF
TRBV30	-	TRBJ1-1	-	TGTGCCTGGGCCCCCCCGACAGGTTCGAACACTGAAGCTTTCTTT	CAWAPPTGSNTEAFF
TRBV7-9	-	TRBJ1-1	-	TGTGCCAGCAGCGAATCAGGTAACGCTTTCTTT	CASSESGNAFF
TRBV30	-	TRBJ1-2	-	TGTGCCTGGAGTGTCCGACATCACTATGGCTACACCTTC	CAWSVRHHYGYTF
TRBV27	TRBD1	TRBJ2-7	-	TGTGCCAGCATTTATTCGGGACAGGGTGTCGTCGAGCAGTACTTC	CASIYSGQGVVEQYF
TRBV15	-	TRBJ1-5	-	TGTGCCACCAGCAGAGATGCCTACAGCCATGGCAATCAGCCCCAGCATTTT	CATSRDAYSHGNQPQHF
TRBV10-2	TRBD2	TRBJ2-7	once	TGCGCCAGCAGGGACACACCCGGGACTAGCGGGGAAAGCATGGACGAGCAGTACTTC	CASRDTPGTSGESMDEQYF
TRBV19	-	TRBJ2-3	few	TGTGCCAGTAGTAAGCTTCTTGGAGATACGCAGTATTTT	CASSKLLGDTQYF
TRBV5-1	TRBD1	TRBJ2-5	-	TGCGCCAGCAGCTCCGACAGGGGGACAACCCAAGAGACCCAGTACTTC	CASSSDRGTTQETQYF
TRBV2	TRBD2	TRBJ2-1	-	TGTGCCAGCAGTGAAACGTCGGGGGGTTGGACTAGCTACAATGAGCAGTTCTTC	CASSETSGGWTSYNEQFF
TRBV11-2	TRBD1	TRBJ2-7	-	TGTGCCAGCAGCTTACGGTGGGACAGTTTTATATACTACGAGCAGTACTTC	CASSLRWDSFIYYEQYF
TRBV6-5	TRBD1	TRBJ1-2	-	TGTGCCAGCACCCCCCCTACAGGGGGCACCTATGGCTACACCTTC	CASTPPTGGTYGYTF
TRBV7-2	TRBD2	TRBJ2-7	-	TGTGCCAGCAGCACCTTCGGACTAGCCTACGAGCAGTACTTC	CASSTFGLAYEQYF
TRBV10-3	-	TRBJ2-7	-	TGTGCCATCAGAACCGACAGTGGCGCCTACGAGCAGTACTTC	CAIRTDSGAYEQYF
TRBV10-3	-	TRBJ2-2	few	TGTGCCATCAGTGAGTACTGTGAGAGGGCCGTCACCGGGGAGCTGTTTTTT	CAISEYCERAVTGELFF
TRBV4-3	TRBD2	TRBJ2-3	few	TGCGCCAGCAGCCAAGAGGGACCACGGACTAGCGGGACCCCCCCGGATACGCAGTATTTT	CASSQEGPRTSGTPPDTQYF
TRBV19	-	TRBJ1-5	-	TGTGCCAGTAAACAGGGACATAGCAATCAGCCCCAGCATTTT	CASKQGHSNQPQHF
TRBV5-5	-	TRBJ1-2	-	TGTGCCAGCAGCTTGGTAACAGAGCCCAACTATGGCTACACCTTC	CASSLVTEPNYGYTF
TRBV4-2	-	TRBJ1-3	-	TGTGCCAGCAGCCAAGAGCCAAGACAGAGAAACTCTGGAAACACCATATATTTT	CASSQEPRQRNSGNTIYF
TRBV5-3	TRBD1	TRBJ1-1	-	TGTGCCAGAAGCTTACAGGGGATCGACACTGAAGCTTTCTTT	CARSLQGIDTEAFF
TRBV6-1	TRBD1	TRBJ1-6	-	TGTGCCAGCAGTGACCCCCGACAGGGGGCCCATAATTCACCCCTCCACTTT	CASSDPRQGAHNSPLHF
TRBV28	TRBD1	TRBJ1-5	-	TGTGCCAGCAGTCTACAGGGGAGAGGCATAAATCAGCCCCAGCATTTT	CASSLQGRGINQPQHF
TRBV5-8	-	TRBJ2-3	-	TGTGCCAGCAGCCCCAAAATGGATACGCAGTATTTT	CASSPKMDTQYF
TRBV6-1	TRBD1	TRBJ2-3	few	TGTGCCAGTAACCGGGACAGCCGCACAGATACGCAGTATTTT	CASNRDSRTDTQYF
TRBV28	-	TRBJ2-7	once	TGTGCCAGCAGTTTAGGGCACTCCTACGAGCAGTACTTC	CASSLGHSYEQYF
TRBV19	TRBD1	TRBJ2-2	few	TGTGCCAGTAGTCTCGGACAGGGGCTTTACACCGGGGAGCTGTTTTTT	CASSLGQGLYTGELFF
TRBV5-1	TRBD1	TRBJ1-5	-	TGCGCCAGCAGCTTGGGACAGGGGCAGCCCCAGCATTTT	CASSLGQGQPQHF
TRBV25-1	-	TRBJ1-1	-	TGTGCCAGCAGATCCAGGCAGGGGAACACTGAAGCTTTCTTT	CASRSRQGNTEAFF
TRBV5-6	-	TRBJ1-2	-	TGTGCCAGCAGCCCCCAGACCCCAGGGGTGACTTACAAGGGCTACACCTTC	CASSPQTPGVTYKGYTF
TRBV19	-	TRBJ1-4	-	TGTGCCAGTAGTCCGGGTCCGGGGGGTGAAAAACTGTTTTTT	CASSPGPGGEKLFF
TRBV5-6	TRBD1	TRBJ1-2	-	TGTGCCAGCAGCTTGGGGGGGGAGAAGACAGGGGAGGGAGGCTACACCTTC	CASSLGGEKTGEGGYTF
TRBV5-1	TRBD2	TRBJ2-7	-	TGCGCCAGCAGCTTGAGGCCCTCGACTAGCGGGGCGACCTACGAGCAGTACTTC	CASSLRPSTSGATYEQYF
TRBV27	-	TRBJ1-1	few	TGTGCCAGCAGCCCCCCAGGGGAGAACACTGAAGCTTTCTTT	CASSPPGENTEAFF
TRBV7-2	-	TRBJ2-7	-	TGTGCCAGCAGCTTAGTTTTGCAGGGGCCCACCTCCTACGAGCAGTACTTC	CASSLVLQGPTSYEQYF
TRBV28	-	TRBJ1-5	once	TGTGCCAGCACCACTGGTTGGGGGCTCGAGCAGCCCCAGCATTTT	CASTTGWGLEQPQHF
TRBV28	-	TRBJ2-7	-	TGTGCCAGCAGGGAGGGCAGGGTGAACGAGCAGTACTTC	CASREGRVNEQYF
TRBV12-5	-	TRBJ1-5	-	TGTGCTAGTGCCCAGGGTCAGCCCCAGCATTTT	CASAQGQPQHF
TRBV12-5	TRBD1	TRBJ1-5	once	TGTGCTAGTGGTTACCACAGGGGGCCCTATCAGCCCCAGCATTTT	CASGYHRGPYQPQHF
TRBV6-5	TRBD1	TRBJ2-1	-	TGTGCCAGCAGTTGGACCCGGGACAGGGGGGATGAGCAGTTCTTC	CASSWTRDRGDEQFF
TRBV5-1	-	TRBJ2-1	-	TGCGCCAGCAGCTGTTGGTCGGACAACAATGAGCAGTTCTTC	CASSCWSDNNEQFF
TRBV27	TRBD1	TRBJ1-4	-	TGTGCCAGCAGTTTACGGACAGGCGCCGCAACTAATGAAAAACTGTTTTTT	CASSLRTGAATNEKLFF
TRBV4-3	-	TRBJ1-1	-	TGCGCCAGCAGCCAAGGCTACAGGGTTTGGACTGAAGCTTTCTTT	CASSQGYRVWTEAFF